The sequence of this TCR beta chain was determined in a study of CD8+CD57+ T cells in acquired aplastic anemia. Study details: CD4+ and CD8+ cells, once sorted, gave DNA averaging about 3.4 ug. General study findings and limits: Patient and control CD8+ Simpson's diversity was not significantly different.

CDR1 and CDR2 (germline): LGHNA, YNFKEQ. CDR3 size: 14 residues. Trimming removed 2 bases at V and 2 bases at J, with 7 bases between. It was genomic DNA that served as the template for profiling TCR beta VDJ and CDR3. TCRdb recomputed calls from the reads with MiXCR, one row per CDR3 protein. This table holds about 470,000 distinct CDR3 sequences, approximately 32% found once. All sequencing subjects had displayed CD8+CD57+ cell expansion on flow cytometry. Severe acquired aplastic anemia was diagnosed in all patients. A word on this clonotype: Its antigen is unidentified.

What was sequenced was sorted CD4+, CD8+, or CD8+CD57+ T cells (not recorded which) from PBMCs. V and J are TRBV4-2 and TRBJ1-3; D call uncertain. This receptor was taken from a human donor with aplastic anemia. CDR3 nucleotides: TGTGCCAGCAGCCAAACCCGGGCTGGAAACACCATATATTTT. As protein: CASSQTRAGNTIYF.